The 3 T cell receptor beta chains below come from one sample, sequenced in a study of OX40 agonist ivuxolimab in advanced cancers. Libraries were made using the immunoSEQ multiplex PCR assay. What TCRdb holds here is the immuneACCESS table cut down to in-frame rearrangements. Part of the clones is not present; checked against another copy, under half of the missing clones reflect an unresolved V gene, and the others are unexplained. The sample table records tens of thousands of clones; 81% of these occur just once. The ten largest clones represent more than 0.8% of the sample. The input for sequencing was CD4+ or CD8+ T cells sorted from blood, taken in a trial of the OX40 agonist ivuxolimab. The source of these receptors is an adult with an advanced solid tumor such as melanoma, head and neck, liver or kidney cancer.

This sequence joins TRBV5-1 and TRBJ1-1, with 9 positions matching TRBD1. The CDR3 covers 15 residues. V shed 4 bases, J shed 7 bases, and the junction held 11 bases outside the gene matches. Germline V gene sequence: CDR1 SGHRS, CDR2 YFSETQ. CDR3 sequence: CASSHRDRERGEAFF. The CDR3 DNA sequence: TGCGCCAGCAGCCATAGGGACAGGGAGAGGGGTGAAGCTTTCTTT.

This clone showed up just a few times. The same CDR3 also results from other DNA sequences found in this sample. CDR3 residues: CASSFGDSSYEQYF. The DNA of the CDR3 is TGTGCCAGCTCATTCGGGGACAGCTCCTACGAGCAGTACTTC. This chain joins TRBV18 and TRBJ2-7; 7 nucleotides match TRBD1. Trimming took 5 bases from V and 0 from J; bases not matched to a gene: 4. This CDR3 region has 14 residues. Per germline, CDR1 KGHSH and CDR2 LQKENI.

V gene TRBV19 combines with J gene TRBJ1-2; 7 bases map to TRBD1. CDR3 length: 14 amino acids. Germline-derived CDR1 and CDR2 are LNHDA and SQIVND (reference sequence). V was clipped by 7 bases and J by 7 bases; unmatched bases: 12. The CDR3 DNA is TGTGCCAGTATAAGCGACAGGGCTCGCTTTGGCTACACCTTC. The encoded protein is CASISDRARFGYTF.